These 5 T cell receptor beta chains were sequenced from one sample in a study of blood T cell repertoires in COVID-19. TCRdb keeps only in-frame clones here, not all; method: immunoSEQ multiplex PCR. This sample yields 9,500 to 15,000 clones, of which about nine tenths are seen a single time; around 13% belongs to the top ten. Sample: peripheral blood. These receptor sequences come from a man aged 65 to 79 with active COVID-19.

The DNA of the CDR3 is TGTGCAAGTCGCCACGGGCGGGCCACTACTAACTATGGCTACACCTTC. The encoded protein is CASRHGRATTNYGYTF. The chain recombines TRBV12-2 with TRBJ1-2. TRBV12-2 is tagged as a pseudogene. The CDR3 loop spans 16 amino acids.

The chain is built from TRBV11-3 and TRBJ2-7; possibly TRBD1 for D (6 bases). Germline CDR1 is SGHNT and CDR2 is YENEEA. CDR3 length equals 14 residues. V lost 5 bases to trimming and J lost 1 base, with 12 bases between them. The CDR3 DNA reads TGTGCCAGCAGCCCCGGGACACTTTCCTACGAGCAGTACTTC. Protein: CASSPGTLSYEQYF.

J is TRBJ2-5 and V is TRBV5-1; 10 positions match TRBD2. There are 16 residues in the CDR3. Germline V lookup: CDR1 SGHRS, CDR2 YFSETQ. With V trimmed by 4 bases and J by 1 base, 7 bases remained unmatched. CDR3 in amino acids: CASSSLAGAIQETQYF. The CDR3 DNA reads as TGCGCCAGCAGCAGCCTAGCGGGAGCTATCCAAGAGACCCAGTACTTC. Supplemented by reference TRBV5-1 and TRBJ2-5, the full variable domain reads KAGVTQTPRYLIKTRGQQVTLSCSPISGHRSVSWYQQTPGQGLQFLFEYFSETQRNKGNFPGRFSGRQFSNSRSEMNVSTLELGDSALYLCASSSLAGAIQETQYFGPGTRLLVL.

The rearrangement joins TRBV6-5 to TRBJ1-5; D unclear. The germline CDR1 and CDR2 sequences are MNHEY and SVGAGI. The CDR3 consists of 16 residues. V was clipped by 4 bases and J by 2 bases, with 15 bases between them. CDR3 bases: TGTGCCAGCAGTTTCAGGTATCTCGGTGGCAATCAGCCCCAGCATTTT. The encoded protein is CASSFRYLGGNQPQHF.

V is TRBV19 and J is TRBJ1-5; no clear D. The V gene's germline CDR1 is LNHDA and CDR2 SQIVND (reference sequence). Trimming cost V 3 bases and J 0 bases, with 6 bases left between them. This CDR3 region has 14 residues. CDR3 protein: CASSIRDSNQPQHF. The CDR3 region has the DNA TGTGCCAGTAGTATCCGGGATAGCAATCAGCCCCAGCATTTT. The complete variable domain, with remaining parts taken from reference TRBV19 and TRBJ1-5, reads DGGITQSPKYLFRKEGQNVTLSCEQNLNHDAMYWYRQDPGQGLRLIYYSQIVNDFQKGDIAEGYSVSREKKESFPLTVTSAQKNPTAFYLCASSIRDSNQPQHFGDGTRLSIL.